This T cell receptor (beta chain) was retrieved from a study of T cells after yellow fever vaccination. The CDR3 runs 14 residues. Germline V gene lookup returns CDR1 SGDLS and CDR2 YYNGEE. V was pared by 1 base and J by 4 bases, with 8 bases between. Findings of the study overall: Contamination of FACS-sorted repertoires by abundant clonotypes from the bulk population could occur.

About this clonotype itself: The target antigen is unknown.

TCRdb re-analysed the 5' RACE reads in MiXCR, keeping a single row per CDR3 protein. The data show 240,000 or so distinct CDR3 sequences, about 7% seen once. The clonotype was recovered from a man aged 30 to 39 who received the YFV17D yellow fever vaccine. This sample comprised CD4+ T cells sorted from PBMCs, obtained 15 days after the yellow fever booster vaccination. The chain has TRBV9 and TRBJ2-2; D is unclear. CDR3 residues: CASSVSVSTGELFF. DNA of the CDR3: TGTGCCAGCAGCGTAAGTGTAAGCACCGGGGAGCTGTTTTTT.